The 31 T cell receptor beta chains reported below all come from one sample, sequenced in a study of cytomegalovirus exposure and HLA in healthy donors. PCR used 60 Vbeta primers and 13 Jbeta primers. Some clones are missing from TCRdb's copy, which holds only in-frame ones; the method was immunoSEQ multiplex PCR. The profile shows 70,000 to 90,000 clones, roughly 70% of them singletons. The source material was PBMCs. These receptors originate from a man between 60 and 75 years old in good health and CMV-seropositive.

The rearrangement joins TRBV7-9 to TRBJ2-5; 7 nucleotides agree with TRBD1. The CDR3 length is 13 residues. The V gene's germline CDR1 is SEHNR and CDR2 FQNEAQ (reference sequence). Losses at the gene ends were 5 bases for V and 6 bases for J; bases not matched to a gene: 6. CDR3 bases: TGTGCCAGCAGCCCGGGACAGAGAAAGACCCAGTACTTC. Residues: CASSPGQRKTQYF.

This clone was picked up one time. The rearrangement links TRBV5-1 to TRBJ2-7; tentative D call: TRBD1 (5 bases). Germline values: CDR1 SGHRS, CDR2 YFSETQ. The CDR3 spans 14 residues. Trimming took off 0 bases at V and 0 bases at J, with 7 bases between the two ends. The CDR3 DNA is TGCGCCAGCAGCTTGGGGACAAGCTCCTACGAGCAGTACTTC. This sequence encodes CASSLGTSSYEQYF.

The chain couples TRBV5-1 to TRBJ2-7; TRBD1 matches 11 bases. The V gene's germline CDR1 is SGHRS and CDR2 YFSETQ. CDR3 length equals 14 residues. The V gene end was trimmed by 7 bases and the J gene end by 6 bases; junction bases not matched to a gene: 9. The CDR3 spells CASRGQGAPREQYF. In DNA form, the CDR3 reads TGCGCCAGCCGAGGACAGGGGGCGCCCCGCGAGCAGTACTTC.

The chain is built from TRBV6-1 and TRBJ2-6; TRBD1 might be the D (5 bases). Trimming shortened V by 4 bases and J by 0 bases, and 10 bases separated the two germline ends. CDR1 and CDR2 (germline): MNHNS, SASEGT. The CDR3 contains 16 residues. CDR3 nucleotide sequence: TGTGCCAGCAGTGCCGGACATTACTCTGGGGCCAACGTCCTGACTTTC. It is translated as CASSAGHYSGANVLTF.

The chain recombines TRBV11-2 with TRBJ2-5, with D unclear. CDR3 length: 14 residues. V was pared by 5 bases and J by 4 bases, with 14 bases between. The germline gives CDR1 SGHAT, CDR2 FQNNGV. CDR3 protein: CASSPQRIGETQYF. As DNA, the CDR3 is TGTGCCAGCAGCCCCCAGAGGATAGGAGAGACCCAGTACTTC.

The chain is built from TRBV15 and TRBJ1-4, with 7 bases lining up with TRBD1. This CDR3 comprises 14 residues. Per germline, CDR1 LNHNV and CDR2 YYDKDF (reference sequence). V shed 3 bases and J 7 bases; nucleotides not matched to a gene: 5. The CDR3 bases are TGTGCCACCAGCAGCGGGACAGCACTTGAAAAACTGTTTTTT. It codes for CATSSGTALEKLFF.

This clone was detected a few times. The chain joins TRBV4-1 to TRBJ1-2; the D is unclear. Germline CDR1 MGHRA, CDR2 YSYEKL. The CDR3 is 15 residues long. Trimming cost V 0 bases and J 9 bases, with 17 bases left between them. The CDR3 DNA sequence: TGCGCCAGCAGCCAAGAGAGGGCAGATCTCTACAGCTACACCTTC. Translated: CASSQERADLYSYTF.

This clone has only a few counts. The chain is built from TRBV15 and TRBJ2-5, with TRBD1 matching 9 bases. With 0 bases clipped from V and 5 bases from J, the junction kept 7 bases outside the gene matches. The CDR3 is made up of 16 amino acids. Germline CDR1 reads LNHNV; CDR2 reads YYDKDF (reference sequence). The DNA for the CDR3 is TGTGCCACCAGCAGAGAAAGGACAGGGGATTGGGAGACCCAGTACTTC. It codes for CATSRERTGDWETQYF.

This clone was seen a few times. The CDR3 DNA is TGTGCCAGCAGCCCTTACCCAGCGACCAATCAGCCCCAGCATTTT. This codes for CASSPYPATNQPQHF. The V gene is TRBV9, the J gene TRBJ1-5; the D is unclear. The germline V gene has CDR1 SGDLS and CDR2 YYNGEE. V was trimmed by 4 bases and J by 3 bases, leaving 14 bases between them. The CDR3 is made up of 15 amino acids.

The J gene is TRBJ2-7, the V gene TRBV7-9; D not resolved. Germline CDR1 and CDR2: SEHNR and FQNEAQ (reference sequence). V lost 4 bases and J 2 bases, leaving 3 bases between the germline ends. The CDR3 runs 11 residues. CDR3 in amino acids: CASSSTYEQYF. The CDR3, as DNA: TGTGCCAGCAGCTCTACCTACGAGCAGTACTTC.

This chain links TRBV10-1 with TRBJ1-4; TRBD1 matches at 8 bases. Germline V gives CDR1 WNHNN, CDR2 SYGVQD (reference sequence). The CDR3 spans 12 residues. V was clipped by 5 bases and J by 10 bases; unmatched bases: 3. For the CDR3, the DNA is TGCGCCAGCAGTCCCGACAGGGGAAAACTGTTTTTT. Translated, it gives CASSPDRGKLFF.

The CDR3 reads CASSLGPSSRPQHF. The CDR3 DNA reads as TGTGCCAGTAGCCTGGGGCCTTCGAGTCGGCCCCAGCATTTT. V is TRBV19 and J is TRBJ1-5; TRBD1 is a possible D gene (5 bases). Per the germline V gene, CDR1 is LNHDA and CDR2 is SQIVND (reference sequence). V gave up 6 bases and J gave up 9 bases, with 18 bases separating them. The CDR3 is made up of 14 amino acids.

V and J are TRBV7-6 and TRBJ1-4; TRBD1 is a possible D gene (5 bases). Germline loops: CDR1 SGHVS, CDR2 FNYEAQ. V was cut by 2 bases and J by 8 bases, with 9 bases left in between. CDR3 length equals 13 residues. The CDR3 region is CASSLSGYEKLFF. The CDR3 bases are TGTGCCAGCAGCTTATCAGGGTACGAAAAACTGTTTTTT.

This clone came up a few times. This chain links TRBV13 with TRBJ1-4, with D unclear. Germline assignment: CDR1 PRHDT and CDR2 FYEKMQ (reference sequence). CDR3 size: 16 residues. The germline V and J ends were trimmed by 6 bases and 0 bases, with 14 bases remaining between them. This chain's CDR3 is CASRFGGDTTNEKLFF. The CDR3 DNA reads as TGTGCCAGCAGGTTCGGAGGAGATACAACTAATGAAAAACTGTTTTTT.

This chain connects TRBV29-1 to TRBJ2-1; D is possibly TRBD1 (6 bases). The V gene lost 5 bases and the J gene lost 0 bases, with 11 bases spanning the gap. From germline, CDR1 is SQVTM and CDR2 ANQGSEA. CDR3 length: 14 amino acids. The CDR3 protein is CSVQGILSYNEQFF. CDR3 bases: TGCAGCGTTCAGGGGATCCTCTCCTACAATGAGCAGTTCTTC.

V gene TRBV11-2 combines with J gene TRBJ2-5; no clear D gene. The CDR3 is made up of 18 amino acids. V was cut by 5 bases and J by 1 base, with 23 bases left in between. Germline CDR1 SGHAT, CDR2 FQNNGV. CDR3 nucleotides: TGTGCCAGCAGCGCACAGAATCCCTTATCACTTCCCCAAGAGACCCAGTACTTC. It yields the protein CASSAQNPLSLPQETQYF.

The V and J genes are TRBV18 and TRBJ2-5; D gene ambiguous. The CDR3 is 14 residues long. Germline V lookup: CDR1 KGHSH, CDR2 LQKENI. The V end was cut by 3 bases, the J end by 4 bases, with 12 bases between. The CDR3 sequence: CASSPPGTPETQYF. CDR3 DNA sequence: TGTGCCAGCTCACCCCCCGGTACCCCAGAGACCCAGTACTTC.

The rearrangement links TRBV4-2 to TRBJ2-5; a weak D match, TRBD2 (5 bases). From germline, CDR1 is LGHNA and CDR2 YNFKEQ. This CDR3 spans 12 amino acids. V was trimmed by 3 bases and J by 3 bases, leaving 5 bases between them. CDR3 sequence reads: CASSQGEETQYF. The CDR3 bases are TGTGCCAGCAGCCAGGGAGAAGAGACCCAGTACTTC.

The chain recombines TRBV10-3 with TRBJ2-5, with 9 bases that match TRBD1. The V gene's germline CDR1 is ENHRY and CDR2 SYGVKD. The V segment lost 10 bases and the J segment 1 base; nucleotides outside the gene matches: 7. This CDR3 region has 14 residues. DNA of the CDR3: TGTGCCAGCAGAGCGACAGGGGGCCAAGAGACCCAGTACTTC. Residues: CASRATGGQETQYF.

This clone was detected a few times. The chain couples TRBV19 to TRBJ1-4; possible D gene TRBD1, 5 bases. CDR1 is LNHDA, CDR2 SQIVND, per germline (reference sequence). With 5 bases removed from V and 4 bases from J, the gap between germline ends came to 20 bases. The CDR3 extends over 17 amino acids. CDR3 sequence reads: CASSVFGHQDRNEKLFF. DNA for the CDR3: TGTGCCAGTAGTGTATTCGGACACCAAGACCGTAATGAAAAACTGTTTTTT.

The V gene is TRBV19, the J gene TRBJ2-7; perhaps TRBD2 as D (6 bases). V lost 1 base and J lost 7, with 11 bases in between. Germline CDR1 reads LNHDA; CDR2 reads SQIVND (reference sequence). CDR3 length: 13 amino acids. This CDR3 is CASSIGIAGEQYF. The DNA of the CDR3 is TGTGCCAGTAGTATAGGGATCGCGGGGGAGCAGTACTTC.

The V and J genes are TRBV6-1 and TRBJ1-2, with TRBD1 matching over 7 bases. V shed 2 bases, J shed 7 bases, and the junction held 7 bases outside the gene matches. Germline CDR1 reads MNHNS; CDR2 reads SASEGT. CDR3 length: 14 residues. The CDR3 DNA sequence: TGTGCCAGCAGTGAAAGAACAGGGGCTAGTGGCTACACCTTC. As protein: CASSERTGASGYTF.

This clone was observed a handful of times. The chain carries TRBV29-1 and TRBJ2-3; 7 nucleotides match TRBD1. V lost 4 bases to trimming and J lost 4 bases; unmatched junction nucleotides: 8. The CDR3 length is 14 residues. Germline CDR1 is SQVTM and CDR2 is ANQGSEA. The CDR3 nucleotides are TGCAGCGTTGCAGCACAGGGGTTAGCAGATACGCAGTATTTT. Protein sequence: CSVAAQGLADTQYF.

Here the CDR3 reads CASSLAPSSYNEQFF. The DNA of the CDR3 is TGTGCCAGCAGCTTGGCTCCTAGCTCCTACAATGAGCAGTTCTTC. The rearrangement uses TRBV28 and TRBJ2-1; D is ambiguous. Trimming took off 6 bases at V and 0 bases at J, with 12 bases between the two ends. Germline CDR1 and CDR2: MDHEN and SYDVKM. This CDR3 has 15 residues. Complete variable domain (other parts from reference TRBV28 and TRBJ2-1): DVKVTQSSRYLVKRTGEKVFLECVQDMDHENMFWYRQDPGLGLRLIYFSYDVKMKEKGDIPEGYSVSREKKERFSLILESASTNQTSMYLCASSLAPSSYNEQFFGPGTRLTVL.

The chain links TRBV30 to TRBJ2-7; the D is unclear. The CDR3 extends over 13 amino acids. V lost 0 bases to trimming and J lost 3 bases, with 9 bases between them. Germline lookup yields CDR1 GTSNPN and CDR2 SVGIG (reference sequence). As DNA, the CDR3 is TGTGCCTGGAGTGTACGCCAGGTCTACGAGCAGTACTTC. Its protein is CAWSVRQVYEQYF.

The J gene is TRBJ1-1, the V gene TRBV4-1; 7 bases map to TRBD1. Germline CDR1 and CDR2: MGHRA and YSYEKL. V lost 1 base, J lost 11 bases, and 1 base stayed unmatched. The CDR3 runs to 11 residues. CDR3 region: CASSQAGGAFF. CDR3 in DNA: TGCGCCAGCAGCCAAGCAGGGGGGGCTTTCTTT.

The rearrangement uses TRBV4-1 and TRBJ2-3; 7 nucleotides line up with TRBD2. This CDR3 has 15 residues. Trimming took 5 bases from V and 0 from J; bases not matched to a gene: 5. Germline lookup yields CDR1 MGHRA and CDR2 YSYEKL. The CDR3 spells CASSERAGSTDTQYF. The CDR3 nucleotides are TGCGCCAGCAGCGAGCGAGCGGGAAGCACAGATACGCAGTATTTT.

The rearrangement joins TRBV27 to TRBJ2-2; a possible D gene is TRBD2 (5 bases). This CDR3 is 14 amino acids long. The V and J ends lost 4 bases and 8 bases respectively, with 14 bases between them. CDR1 and CDR2 from the germline V gene are MNHEY and SMNVEV (reference sequence). As DNA, the CDR3 is TGTGCCAGCAGTTCCCCAGATCGAGGGGGGGAGCTGTTTTTT. Amino acids: CASSSPDRGGELFF.

This clone showed up just a few times. V is TRBV4-3 and J is TRBJ2-7; the match to TRBD2 covers 7 bases. The CDR3 runs to 14 residues. From germline, CDR1 is LGHNA and CDR2 YSLEER. Losses at the gene ends were 0 bases for V and 6 bases for J; bases not matched to a gene: 5. The CDR3 DNA reads TGCGCCAGCAGCCAAGATGCGGGGGTCGGCGAGCAGTACTTC. It translates to CASSQDAGVGEQYF.

Written as DNA, the CDR3 is TGCGCCAGCAGCTTGAGACAGTCGAGCTCCTACAATGAGCAGTTCTTC. Its protein is CASSLRQSSSYNEQFF. This chain joins TRBV5-1 and TRBJ2-1, with a weak D call TRBD1 (5 bases). The germline gives CDR1 SGHRS, CDR2 YFSETQ. Deletions cut 1 base from V and 0 bases from J, with 11 bases between. The CDR3 is 16 residues long.

This rearrangement joins TRBV29-1 to TRBJ2-1; possible D gene TRBD1, 5 bases. Germline V gives CDR1 SQVTM, CDR2 ANQGSEA. Trimming took off 4 bases at V and 6 bases at J, with 10 bases between the two ends. This CDR3 has 12 residues. This chain's CDR3 is CSVGLDSNEQFF. For the CDR3, the DNA is TGCAGCGTTGGTTTAGACAGCAATGAGCAGTTCTTC.